Listed here is a single T cell receptor beta chain. This sample is part of a study of T cell changes during pregnancy in multiple sclerosis. Per the germline V gene, CDR1 is SGHVS and CDR2 is FNYEAQ. The CDR3 covers 15 residues. V was clipped by 3 bases and J by 4 bases, with 15 bases between them. Data came from immunoSEQ multiplex PCR; TCRdb stores just in-frame clones and leaves some out. The sample has over 60,000 clones; 90% to 95% are singletons. This clonotype was sampled from a female donor in good health, enrolled as a control in a pregnancy study. Sequencing was performed on peripheral blood, taken in the third trimester of pregnancy. V is TRBV7-6 and J is TRBJ1-1; D might be TRBD1 (5 bases). CDR3 region: CASSLDTPPATEAFF. In DNA form, the CDR3 reads TGTGCCAGCAGCTTGGACACCCCCCCGGCCACTGAAGCTTTCTTT.